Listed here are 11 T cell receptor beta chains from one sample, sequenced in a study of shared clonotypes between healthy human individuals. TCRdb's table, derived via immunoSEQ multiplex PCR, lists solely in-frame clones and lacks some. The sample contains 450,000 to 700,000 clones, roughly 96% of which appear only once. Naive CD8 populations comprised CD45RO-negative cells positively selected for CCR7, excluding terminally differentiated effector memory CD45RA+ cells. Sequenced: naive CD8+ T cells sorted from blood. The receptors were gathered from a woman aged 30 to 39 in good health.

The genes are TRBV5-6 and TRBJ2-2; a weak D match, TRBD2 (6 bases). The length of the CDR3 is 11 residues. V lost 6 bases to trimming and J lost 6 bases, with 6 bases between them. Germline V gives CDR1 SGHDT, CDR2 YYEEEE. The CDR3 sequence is CASTGAGELFF. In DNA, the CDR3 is TGTGCCAGCACGGGGGCCGGGGAGCTGTTTTTT.

CDR3 nucleotides: TGTGCCAGTAGTAACCCATTGAGGGCCTCGAACACTGAAGCTTTCTTT. Translating gives CASSNPLRASNTEAFF. J is TRBJ1-1 and V is TRBV19; D unclear. Trimming stripped 4 bases from V and 1 base from J, with 16 bases between. The germline CDR1 and CDR2 sequences are LNHDA and SQIVND (reference sequence). CDR3 length equals 16 residues.

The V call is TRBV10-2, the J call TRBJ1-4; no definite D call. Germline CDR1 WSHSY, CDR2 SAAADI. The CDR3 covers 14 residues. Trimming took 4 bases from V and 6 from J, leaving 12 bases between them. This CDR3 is CASSGGRLYEKLFF. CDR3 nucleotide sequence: TGCGCCAGCAGTGGAGGGAGGTTGTATGAAAAACTGTTTTTT.

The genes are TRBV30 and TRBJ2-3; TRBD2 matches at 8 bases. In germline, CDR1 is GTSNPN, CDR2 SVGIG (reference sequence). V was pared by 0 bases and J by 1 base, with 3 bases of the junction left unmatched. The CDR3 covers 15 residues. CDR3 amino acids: CAWSVHGGGTDTQYF. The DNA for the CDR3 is TGTGCCTGGAGTGTACACGGGGGGGGCACAGATACGCAGTATTTT.

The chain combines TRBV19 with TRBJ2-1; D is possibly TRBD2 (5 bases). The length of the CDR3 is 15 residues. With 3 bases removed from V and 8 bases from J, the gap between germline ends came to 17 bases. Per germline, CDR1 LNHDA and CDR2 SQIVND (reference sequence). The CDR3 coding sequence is TGTGCCAGTAGTATGGATCCTTCTAGCCGCGATGAGCAGTTCTTC. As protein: CASSMDPSSRDEQFF.

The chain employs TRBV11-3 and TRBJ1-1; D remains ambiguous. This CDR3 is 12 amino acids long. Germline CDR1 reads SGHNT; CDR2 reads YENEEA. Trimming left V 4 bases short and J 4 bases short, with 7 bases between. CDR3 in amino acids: CASSSGSTEAFF. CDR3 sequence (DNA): TGTGCCAGCAGCTCGGGGAGCACTGAAGCTTTCTTT.

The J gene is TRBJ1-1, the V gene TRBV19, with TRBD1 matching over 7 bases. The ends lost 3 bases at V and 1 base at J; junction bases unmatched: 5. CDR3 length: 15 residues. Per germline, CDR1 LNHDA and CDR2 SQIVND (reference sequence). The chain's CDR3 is CASSMQGGWNTEAFF. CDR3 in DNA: TGTGCCAGTAGTATGCAGGGGGGGTGGAACACTGAAGCTTTCTTT.

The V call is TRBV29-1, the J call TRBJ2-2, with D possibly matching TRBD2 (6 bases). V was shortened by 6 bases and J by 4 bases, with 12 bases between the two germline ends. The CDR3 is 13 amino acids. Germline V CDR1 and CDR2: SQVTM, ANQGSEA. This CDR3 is CSVETRTTGELFF. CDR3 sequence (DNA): TGCAGCGTCGAGACTAGAACCACCGGGGAGCTGTTTTTT.

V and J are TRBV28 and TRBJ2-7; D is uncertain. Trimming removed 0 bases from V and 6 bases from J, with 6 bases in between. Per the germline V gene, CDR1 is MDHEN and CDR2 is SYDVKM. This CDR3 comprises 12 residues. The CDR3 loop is CASSLWGFEQYF. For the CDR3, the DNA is TGTGCCAGCAGTTTATGGGGCTTCGAGCAGTACTTC.

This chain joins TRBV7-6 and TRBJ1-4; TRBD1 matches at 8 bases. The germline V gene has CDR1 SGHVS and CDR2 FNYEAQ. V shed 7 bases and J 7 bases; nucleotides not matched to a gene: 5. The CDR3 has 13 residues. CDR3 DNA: TGTGCCAGCACCAGGGGGCCGGGTGAAAAACTGTTTTTT. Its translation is CASTRGPGEKLFF.

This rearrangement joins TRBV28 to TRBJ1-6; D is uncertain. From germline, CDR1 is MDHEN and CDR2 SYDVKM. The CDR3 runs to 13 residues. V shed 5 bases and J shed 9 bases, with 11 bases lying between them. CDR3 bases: TGTGCCAGCAGTCCCCTCTTTAGTTCACCCCTCCACTTT. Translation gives CASSPLFSSPLHF. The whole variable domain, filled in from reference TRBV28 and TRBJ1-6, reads DVKVTQSSRYLVKRTGEKVFLECVQDMDHENMFWYRQDPGLGLRLIYFSYDVKMKEKGDIPEGYSVSREKKERFSLILESASTNQTSMYLCASSPLFSSPLHFGNGTRLTVT.